This TCR beta chain was documented in a study of cytomegalovirus exposure and HLA in healthy donors (dated by TCRdb to about 2017). In terms of the full investigation: According to a later analysis, the roughly 120 validation repertoires were produced on the same platform as the 666 repertoires of the first cohort. The study aimed to test whether cataloging public T cell receptors could reveal signatures of past pathogen exposure. In addition to the first cohort of about 650 subjects, a separate validation cohort of approximately 110 different subjects was used. The study combined high-throughput TCR immunosequencing, statistical association of individual TCRs with disease status, and machine learning to predict cytomegalovirus infection status.

Library prep was done by the immunoSEQ multiplex PCR assay. Concerning the study's data processing: A statistical classification framework was built to diagnose cytomegalovirus status from the catalog of TCR beta chain sequences. What TCRdb holds here is the immuneACCESS table cut down to in-frame rearrangements. Part of the clones is not present; checked against another copy, under half of the missing clones reflect an unresolved V gene, and the others are unexplained. D and trimming were read from the DNA, whereas the V and J calls and clone size are those reported in that table. This sample lists 95,000 to 150,000 clones; around 94% were detected once. The ten largest account for 1% to 1.5% of the sample. Concerning this clone: Its antigen is unknown. One base away there is no much larger clone; base qualities are not given.

The donors belonged to the validation cohort of over a hundred subjects, which was separate from the roughly 670-subject first cohort. Results the study describes overall, beyond this receptor: A later analysis had no HLA typing for the validation cohort, so co-occurrence there was scored across all 110 or so repertoires. It was suggested by the authors that the approach could potentially be generalized to other disease states and immunological phenotypes. In the study, 164 TCR beta chains were listed as associated with cytomegalovirus. Subsequent analysis determined that TCRs grouped into clusters in the first cohort also showed a tendency toward co-occurrence across the 120 or so validation repertoires, and approximately 93% of cluster scores exceeded 0. Most TCR sequences were observed very rarely across donors, whereas some public TCRs were present in many individuals. A few of the identified cytomegalovirus-associated TCR beta chains were confirmed in vitro to be specific for cytomegalovirus antigens. In both the original and validation cohorts, the classifier was reported to diagnose cytomegalovirus status with high specificity and sensitivity.

CDR1 MDHEN and CDR2 SYDVKM were looked up in the germline V gene. Trimming takes 5 bases off V and 8 bases off J; junction bases not matched to a gene: 12. Including cysteine and phenylalanine, the CDR3 has 15 amino acids. Of all the DNA, just the CDR3 is kept, 45 bases in frame from base 1. The V and J segments used are TRBV28 and TRBJ2-1; TRBD2 matches 7 bases in the middle. This receptor was taken from a woman in her late teens or twenties in good health and CMV-seronegative. The source material was PBMCs. The CDR3 sequence is CASSPSGVMGYEQFF. The DNA reads as follows: TGTGCCAGCAGTCCAAGCGGGGTGATGGGTTATGAGCAGTTCTTC. Extended through the reference TRBV28 and TRBJ2-1 proteins, this CDR3 yields the full variable domain: DVKVTQSSRYLVKRTGEKVFLECVQDMDHENMFWYRQDPGLGLRLIYFSYDVKMKEKGDIPEGYSVSREKKERFSLILESASTNQTSMYLCASSPSGVMGYEQFFGPGTRLTVL.